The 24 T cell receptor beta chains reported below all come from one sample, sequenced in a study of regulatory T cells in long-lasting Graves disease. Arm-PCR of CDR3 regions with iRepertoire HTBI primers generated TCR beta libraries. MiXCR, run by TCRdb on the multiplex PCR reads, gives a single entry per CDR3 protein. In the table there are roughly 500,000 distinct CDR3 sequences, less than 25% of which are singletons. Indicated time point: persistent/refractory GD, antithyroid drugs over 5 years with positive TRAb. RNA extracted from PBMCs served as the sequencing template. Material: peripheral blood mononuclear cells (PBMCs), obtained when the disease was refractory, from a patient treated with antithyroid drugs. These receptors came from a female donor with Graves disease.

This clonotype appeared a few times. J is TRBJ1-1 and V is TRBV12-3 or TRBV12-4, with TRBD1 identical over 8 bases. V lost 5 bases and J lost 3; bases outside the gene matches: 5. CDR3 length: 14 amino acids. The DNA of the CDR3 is TGTGCCAGCAGTAGACAGGGGTTCGACACTGAAGCTTTCTTT. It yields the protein CASSRQGFDTEAFF.

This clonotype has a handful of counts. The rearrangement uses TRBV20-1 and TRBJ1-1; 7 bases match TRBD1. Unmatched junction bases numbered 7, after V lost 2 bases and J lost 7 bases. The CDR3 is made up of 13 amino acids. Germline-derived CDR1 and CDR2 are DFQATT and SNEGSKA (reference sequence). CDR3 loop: CSARNRGRFEAFF. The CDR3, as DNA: TGCAGTGCTAGAAACAGGGGCCGCTTTGAAGCTTTCTTT.

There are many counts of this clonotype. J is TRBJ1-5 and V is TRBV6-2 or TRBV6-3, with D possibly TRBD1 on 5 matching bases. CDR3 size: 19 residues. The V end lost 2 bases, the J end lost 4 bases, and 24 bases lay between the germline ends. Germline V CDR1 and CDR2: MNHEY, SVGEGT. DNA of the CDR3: TGTGCCAGCAGTTACCGTTCTGGCCAGGGACGGGATAGTAATCAGCCCCAGCATTTT. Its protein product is CASSYRSGQGRDSNQPQHF.

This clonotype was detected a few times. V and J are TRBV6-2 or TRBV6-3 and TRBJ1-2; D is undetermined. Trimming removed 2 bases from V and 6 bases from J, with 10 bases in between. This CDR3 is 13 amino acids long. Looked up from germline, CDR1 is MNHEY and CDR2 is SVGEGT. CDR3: CASSYIFLHGYTF. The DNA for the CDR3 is TGTGCCAGCAGTTACATCTTTCTCCATGGCTACACCTTC.

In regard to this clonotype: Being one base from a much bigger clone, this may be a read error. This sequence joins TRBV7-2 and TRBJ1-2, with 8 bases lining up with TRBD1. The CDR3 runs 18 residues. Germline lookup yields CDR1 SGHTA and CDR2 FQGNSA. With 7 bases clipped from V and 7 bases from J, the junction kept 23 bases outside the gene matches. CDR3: CASNLPGQGLPGKLGYTF. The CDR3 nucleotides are TGTGCCAGCAACCTCCCCGGACAGGGACTACCTGGAAAGCTTGGCTACACCTTC.

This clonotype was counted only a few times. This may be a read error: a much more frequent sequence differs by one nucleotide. CDR3 residues: CASTPGTFGEQHF. The CDR3 DNA is TGTGCCAGCACCCCCGGGACTTTTGGCGAGCAGCACTTC. The rearrangement uses TRBV12-3 or TRBV12-4 and TRBJ2-7; maybe TRBD2 (6 bases). This CDR3 spans 13 amino acids.

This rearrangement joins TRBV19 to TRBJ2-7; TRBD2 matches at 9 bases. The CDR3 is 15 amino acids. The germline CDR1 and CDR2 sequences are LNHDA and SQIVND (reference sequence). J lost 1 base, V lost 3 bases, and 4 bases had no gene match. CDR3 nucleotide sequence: TGTGCCAGTAGTATTGCGGGAGGGACGTCCTACGAGCAGTACTTC. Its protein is CASSIAGGTSYEQYF.

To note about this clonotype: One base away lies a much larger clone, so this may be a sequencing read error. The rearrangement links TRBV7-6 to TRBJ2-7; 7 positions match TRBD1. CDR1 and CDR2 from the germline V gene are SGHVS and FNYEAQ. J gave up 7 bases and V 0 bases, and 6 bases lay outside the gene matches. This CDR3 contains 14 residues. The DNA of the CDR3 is TGTGCCAGCAGCTTAGCGGACAGGTTCAATGAGCAGTACTTC. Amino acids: CASSLADRFNEQYF.

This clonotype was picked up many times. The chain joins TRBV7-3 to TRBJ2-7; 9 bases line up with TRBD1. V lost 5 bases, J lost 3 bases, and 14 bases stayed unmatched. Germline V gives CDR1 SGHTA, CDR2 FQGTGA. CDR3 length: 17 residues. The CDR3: CASSPYALGTGNYEQYF. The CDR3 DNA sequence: TGTGCCAGCAGCCCCTATGCCTTGGGGACAGGGAACTACGAGCAGTACTTC.

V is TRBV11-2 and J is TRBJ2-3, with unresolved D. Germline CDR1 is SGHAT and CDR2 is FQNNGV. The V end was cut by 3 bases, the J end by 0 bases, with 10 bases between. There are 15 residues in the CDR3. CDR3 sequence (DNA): TGTGCCAGCAGCTTGTACTTTTCTAGCACAGATACGCAGTATTTT. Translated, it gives CASSLYFSSTDTQYF.

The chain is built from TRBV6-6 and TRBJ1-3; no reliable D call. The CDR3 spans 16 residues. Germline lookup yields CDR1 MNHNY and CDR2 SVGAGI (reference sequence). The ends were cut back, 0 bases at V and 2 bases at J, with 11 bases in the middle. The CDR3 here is CASSYSPRGAGNTIYF. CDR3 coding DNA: TGTGCCAGCAGTTACTCCCCCCGGGGAGCTGGAAACACCATATATTTT.

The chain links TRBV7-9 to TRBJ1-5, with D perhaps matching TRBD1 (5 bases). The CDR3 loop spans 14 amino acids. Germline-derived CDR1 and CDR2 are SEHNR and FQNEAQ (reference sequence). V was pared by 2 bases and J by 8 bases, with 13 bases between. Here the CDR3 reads CASSLSTPGEPQHF. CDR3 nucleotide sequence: TGTGCCAGCAGCTTAAGCACTCCGGGGGAGCCCCAGCATTTT.

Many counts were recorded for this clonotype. The CDR3 DNA follows: TGCGCCAGCAGCTCAACAATCCCGGACACTGAAGCTTTCTTT. This encodes CASSSTIPDTEAFF. The chain recombines TRBV5-1 with TRBJ1-1; D gene ambiguous. Per the germline V gene, CDR1 is SGHRS and CDR2 is YFSETQ. This CDR3 is 14 amino acids long. V was trimmed by 3 bases and J by 3 bases, leaving 12 bases between them.

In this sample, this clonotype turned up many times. Here the CDR3 DNA reads TGTGCCAGCAGCCCAACCCTAGGGGGTAATTCACCCCTCCACTTT. The encoded protein is CASSPTLGGNSPLHF. The chain is built from TRBV11-2 and TRBJ1-6, with D maybe TRBD1 (6 bases). Looked up from germline, CDR1 is SGHAT and CDR2 is FQNNGV. This CDR3 contains 15 residues. The germline V and J ends were trimmed by 5 bases and 6 bases, with 14 bases remaining between them.

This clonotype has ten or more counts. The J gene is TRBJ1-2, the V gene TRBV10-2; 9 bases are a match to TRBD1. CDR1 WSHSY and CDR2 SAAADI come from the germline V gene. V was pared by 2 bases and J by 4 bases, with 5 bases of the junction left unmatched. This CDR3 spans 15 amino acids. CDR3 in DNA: TGCGCCAGCAGTGAGACACAGGGGGCTGGCTATGGCTACACCTTC. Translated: CASSETQGAGYGYTF.

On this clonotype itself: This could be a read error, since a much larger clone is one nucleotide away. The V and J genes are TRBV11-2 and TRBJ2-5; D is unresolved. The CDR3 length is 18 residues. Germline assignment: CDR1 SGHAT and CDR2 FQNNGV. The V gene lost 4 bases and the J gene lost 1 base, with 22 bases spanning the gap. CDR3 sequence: CASSSYVIGESSQETQYF. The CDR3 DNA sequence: TGTGCCAGCAGCTCATACGTCATCGGAGAATCATCCCAAGAGACCCAGTACTTC.

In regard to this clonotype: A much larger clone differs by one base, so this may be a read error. In nucleotides, the CDR3 is TGCGCCAGCAGCTTGGCTGGGGAAGAAAAACTGTTTTTT. It codes for CASSLAGEEKLFF. This chain uses TRBV5-1 with TRBJ1-4; no clear D. V was shortened by 0 bases and J by 8 bases, with 8 bases between the two germline ends. The germline CDR1 and CDR2 sequences are SGHRS and YFSETQ. The CDR3 consists of 13 residues.

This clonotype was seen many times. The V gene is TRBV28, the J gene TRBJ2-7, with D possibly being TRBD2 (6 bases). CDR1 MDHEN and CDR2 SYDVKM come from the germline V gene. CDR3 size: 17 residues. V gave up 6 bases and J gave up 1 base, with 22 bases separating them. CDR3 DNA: TGTGCCAGCAGGTCATTGGGGTTCGGGGGTGGGTCCTACGAGCAGTACTTC. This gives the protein CASRSLGFGGGSYEQYF.

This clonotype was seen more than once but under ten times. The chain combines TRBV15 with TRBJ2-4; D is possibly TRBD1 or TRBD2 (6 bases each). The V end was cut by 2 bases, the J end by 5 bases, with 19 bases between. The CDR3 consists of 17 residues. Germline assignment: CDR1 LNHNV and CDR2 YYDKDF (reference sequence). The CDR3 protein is CATSRLTRVGGQNIQYF. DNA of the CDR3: TGTGCCACCAGCAGACTGACCCGGGTGGGGGGCCAAAACATTCAGTACTTC.

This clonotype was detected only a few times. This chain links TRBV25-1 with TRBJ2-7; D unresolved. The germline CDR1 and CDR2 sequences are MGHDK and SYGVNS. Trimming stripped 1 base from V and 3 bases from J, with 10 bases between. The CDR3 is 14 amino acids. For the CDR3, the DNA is TGTGCCAGCAGTGAATCAAGGGTTTTCTACGAGCAGTACTTC. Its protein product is CASSESRVFYEQYF.

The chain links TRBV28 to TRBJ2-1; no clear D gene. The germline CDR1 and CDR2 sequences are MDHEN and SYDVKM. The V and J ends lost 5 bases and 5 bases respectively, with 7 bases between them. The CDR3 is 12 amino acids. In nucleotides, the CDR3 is TGTGCCAGCAGTACCCTCCACAATGAGCAGTTCTTC. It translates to CASSTLHNEQFF.

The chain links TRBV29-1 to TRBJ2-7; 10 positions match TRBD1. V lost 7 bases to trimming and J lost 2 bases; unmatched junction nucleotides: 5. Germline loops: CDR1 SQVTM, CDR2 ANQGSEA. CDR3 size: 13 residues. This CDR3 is CSARGTGAYEQYF. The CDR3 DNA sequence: TGCAGCGCCCGGGGGACAGGGGCCTACGAGCAGTACTTC.

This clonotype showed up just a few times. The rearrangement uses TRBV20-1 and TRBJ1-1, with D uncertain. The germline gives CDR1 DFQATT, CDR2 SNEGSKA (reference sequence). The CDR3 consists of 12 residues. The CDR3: CRPPFVDTEAFF. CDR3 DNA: TGCAGGCCGCCGTTCGTTGACACTGAAGCTTTCTTT.

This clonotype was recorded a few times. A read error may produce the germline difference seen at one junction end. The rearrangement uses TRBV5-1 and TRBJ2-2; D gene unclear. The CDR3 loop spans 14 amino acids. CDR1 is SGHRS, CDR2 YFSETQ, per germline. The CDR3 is CASSFNTNTGELFF. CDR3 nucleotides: TGTGCCAGCAGCTTTAACACGAACACCGGGGAGCTGTTTTTT.